A single sample gave rise to the 18 T cell receptor beta chains below, sequenced in a study of control samples from healthy donors and cancer patients. Profiling relied on immunoSEQ multiplex PCR, and the TCRdb table lists in-frame clones only, not all of them. This table has about 150,000 clones, roughly 92% appearing once. The sequencing input was blood. The source is a woman under 30 in good health.

The chain carries TRBV5-8 and TRBJ1-2; maybe TRBD1 (6 bases). In germline, CDR1 is SGHTS, CDR2 YDEGEE. The CDR3 has 13 amino acids. The V and J ends lost 0 bases and 8 bases respectively, with 11 bases between them. CDR3 DNA: TGTGCCAGCAGCTTGGGCAGGGGCTGGGGCTACACCTTC. Its protein product is CASSLGRGWGYTF.

The rearrangement joins TRBV6-4 to TRBJ1-1; no reliable D call. Germline CDR1 MRHNA, CDR2 SNTAGT. The CDR3 totals 12 residues. V was trimmed by 6 bases and J by 6 bases, leaving 11 bases between them. This chain's CDR3 is CASSADGAEAFF. CDR3 bases: TGTGCCAGCAGCGCGGACGGAGCTGAAGCTTTCTTT.

This chain uses TRBV7-2 with TRBJ1-5; D is unresolved. CDR3 length: 13 amino acids. Looked up from germline, CDR1 is SGHTA and CDR2 is FQGNSA. V was clipped by 5 bases and J by 0 bases, with 5 bases between them. The CDR3 is CASSIVSNQPQHF. The DNA for the CDR3 is TGTGCCAGCAGCATCGTTAGCAATCAGCCCCAGCATTTT.

This sequence joins TRBV5-6 and TRBJ2-7; 7 nucleotides match TRBD2. The ends lost 6 bases at V and 4 bases at J; junction bases unmatched: 7. The CDR3 is made up of 13 amino acids. The V gene's germline CDR1 is SGHDT and CDR2 YYEEEE. The CDR3 region has the DNA TGTGCCAGCACCGGGAGGCCTTTATACGAGCAGTACTTC. Its protein product is CASTGRPLYEQYF.

The gene calls are TRBV7-9 and TRBJ1-2, with 8 bases fitting TRBD1. The CDR3 is made up of 13 amino acids. With 3 bases clipped from V and 5 bases from J, the junction kept 2 bases outside the gene matches. Germline V gives CDR1 SEHNR, CDR2 FQNEAQ (reference sequence). The CDR3 region has the DNA TGTGCCAGCAGCTTGGGACAGGTTTATGGCTACACCTTC. Protein: CASSLGQVYGYTF. The whole variable domain, filled in from reference TRBV7-9 and TRBJ1-2, reads DTGVSQNPRHKITKRGQNVTFRCDPISEHNRLYWYRQTLGQGPEFLTYFQNEAQLEKSRLLSDRFSAERPKGSFSTLEIQRTEQGDSAMYLCASSLGQVYGYTFGSGTRLTVV.

V and J are TRBV24-1 and TRBJ2-3, with TRBD2 matching 9 bases. CDR1 is KGHDR and CDR2 is SFDVKD in the germline V gene. V shed 7 bases, J shed 5 bases, and the junction held 6 bases outside the gene matches. The CDR3 is made up of 14 amino acids. CDR3 DNA: TGTGCCACCAGCGCGGGGGGGGCCGGAGATACGCAGTATTTT. Protein product: CATSAGGAGDTQYF.

The chain joins TRBV6-4 to TRBJ2-3; D unresolved. Trimming cost V 2 bases and J 3 bases, with 9 bases left between them. CDR3 length: 14 residues. From germline, CDR1 is MRHNA and CDR2 SNTAGT. The CDR3 coding sequence is TGTGCCAGCAGTGACAGCCGAGAGACAGATACGCAGTATTTT. Protein product: CASSDSRETDTQYF.

Here the CDR3 DNA reads TGTGCCAGCAGCTTGATCGGGATCGGATATAATTCACCCCTCCACTTT. Its translation: CASSLIGIGYNSPLHF. This rearrangement joins TRBV11-3 to TRBJ1-6; D remains ambiguous. Trimming left V 3 bases short and J 4 bases short, with 13 bases between. The CDR3 extends over 16 amino acids. Germline CDR1 is SGHNT and CDR2 is YENEEA. Supplemented by reference TRBV11-3 and TRBJ1-6, the full variable domain reads EAGVVQSPRYKIIEKKQPVAFWCNPISGHNTLYWYLQNLGQGPELLIRYENEEAVDDSQLPKDRFSAERLKGVDSTLKIQPAELGDSAVYLCASSLIGIGYNSPLHFGNGTRLTVT.

CDR3 DNA sequence: TGCGCCAGCAGCTACACAGGTTCCCCCACAGATACGCAGTATTTT. Its protein is CASSYTGSPTDTQYF. The chain has TRBV5-1 and TRBJ2-3, with D tentatively TRBD1 (5 bases). Trimming took off 3 bases at V and 2 bases at J, with 13 bases between the two ends. In germline, CDR1 is SGHRS, CDR2 YFSETQ. The CDR3 is made up of 15 amino acids.

The gene calls are TRBV12-3 or TRBV12-4 and TRBJ2-5, with unresolved D. Trimming pared 2 bases from V and 4 bases from J, leaving 5 bases between. The CDR3 loop spans 12 amino acids. CDR3 coding DNA: TGTGCCAGCAGTTTAATTAGAGAGACCCAGTACTTC. Translated: CASSLIRETQYF.

The J gene is TRBJ2-2, the V gene TRBV7-2, with 13 bases fitting TRBD2. From germline, CDR1 is SGHTA and CDR2 FQGNSA. The CDR3 runs 16 residues. Losses at the gene ends were 5 bases for V and 4 bases for J; bases not matched to a gene: 4. DNA for the CDR3: TGTGCCAGCAGCCGGGGACTAGCGGGGCGCACCGGGGAGCTGTTTTTT. This translates into CASSRGLAGRTGELFF. The full variable domain, its missing parts supplied by reference TRBV7-2 and TRBJ2-2, is GAGVSQSPSNKVTEKGKDVELRCDPISGHTALYWYRQSLGQGLEFLIYFQGNSAPDKSGLPSDRFSAERTGGSVSTLTIQRTQQEDSAVYLCASSRGLAGRTGELFFGEGSRLTVL.

The V gene is TRBV6-6, the J gene TRBJ2-1; the D gene is possibly TRBD1 (5 bases). Germline CDR1 and CDR2: MNHNY and SVGAGI (reference sequence). The CDR3 has 14 residues. V gave up 7 bases and J gave up 1 base, with 11 bases separating them. The CDR3 region has the DNA TGTGCCAGCACACAGGACCCTTCCTACAATGAGCAGTTCTTC. Translating it yields CASTQDPSYNEQFF.

The chain recombines TRBV3-1 (or the pseudogene TRBV3-2) with TRBJ2-3, with 12 bases that match TRBD2. J lost 1 base, V lost 0 bases, and 2 bases had no gene match. Germline-derived CDR1 and CDR2 are LGHDT and YNNKEL (reference sequence). This CDR3 is 17 amino acids long. In DNA form, the CDR3 reads TGTGCCAGCAGCCAAGAGCTAGCGGGGGGGCGCACAGATACGCAGTATTTT. It specifies CASSQELAGGRTDTQYF.

This clone was recorded once. The gene calls are TRBV18 and TRBJ2-7, with a possible D match to TRBD1 (6 bases). The V gene lost 3 bases and the J gene lost 6 bases, with 15 bases spanning the gap. Germline CDR1 and CDR2: KGHSH and LQKENI. The CDR3 loop spans 14 amino acids. The CDR3 loop reads CASSPRSPGVEQYF. The CDR3 DNA reads as TGTGCCAGCTCACCCCGATCGCCAGGGGTCGAGCAGTACTTC.

This clone was detected only once. J is TRBJ1-2 and V is TRBV28, with D uncertain. The CDR3 length is 13 residues. Germline assignment: CDR1 MDHEN and CDR2 SYDVKM. Trimming cost V 8 bases and J 7 bases, with 17 bases left between them. The CDR3 is CASGVGPGIGYTF. The CDR3 DNA follows: TGTGCCAGCGGAGTCGGTCCGGGGATTGGCTACACCTTC.

The J gene is TRBJ1-6, the V gene TRBV28, with D tentatively TRBD1 (5 bases). The CDR3 is 17 residues long. Trimming cost V 3 bases and J 7 bases, with 19 bases left between them. CDR1 and CDR2 (germline): MDHEN, SYDVKM. Written as DNA, the CDR3 is TGTGCCAGCAGTTTGCCTCGGGGGATCTCGACCAATTCACCCCTCCACTTT. This translates into CASSLPRGISTNSPLHF.

Only a few counts were recorded for this clone. V is TRBV19 and J is TRBJ2-7, with 7 bases aligning to TRBD1. CDR3 length: 15 amino acids. V was pared by 1 base and J by 1 base, with 4 bases of the junction left unmatched. CDR1 is LNHDA and CDR2 is SQIVND in the germline V gene (reference sequence). As DNA, the CDR3 is TGTGCCAGTAGTATAGCCGGGACAGAGTCCTACGAGCAGTACTTC. Amino acid sequence: CASSIAGTESYEQYF. Complete variable domain (other parts from reference TRBV19 and TRBJ2-7): DGGITQSPKYLFRKEGQNVTLSCEQNLNHDAMYWYRQDPGQGLRLIYYSQIVNDFQKGDIAEGYSVSREKKESFPLTVTSAQKNPTAFYLCASSIAGTESYEQYFGPGTRLTVT.

The chain recombines TRBV7-3 with TRBJ2-1; D is uncertain. Germline assignment: CDR1 SGHTA and CDR2 FQGTGA. This CDR3 is 17 amino acids long. The germline V and J ends were trimmed by 0 bases and 0 bases, with 12 bases remaining between them. Written as DNA, the CDR3 is TGTGCCAGCAGCTTAACATCTAGAGAAAGCTCCTACAATGAGCAGTTCTTC. The encoded protein is CASSLTSRESSYNEQFF.